The rows below give T cell receptor beta chains drawn from one sample of a study of blood T cell repertoires in COVID-19. Repertoires were generated with immunoSEQ multiplex PCR, while TCRdb's copy carries only in-frame clones and drops some. The sample lists some 270,000 clones, 86% occurring once. The sample was peripheral blood. These receptor sequences come from a man aged 35 to 55 with active or convalescent COVID-19. Both conserved end residues are part of each CDR3. Each record gives: J gene, D gene, V gene, clone size, CDR3 DNA, CDR3 protein. D genes are given only for firm matches. Where a row states a size, it is once, few, many or the class of an expanded clone; other rows omit it.

>TRBJ1-2|-|TRBV20-1|-
TGCAGTGCTCCCACCAGCCGGGGTGCCTTC
CSAPTSRGAF
>TRBJ1-5|-|TRBV5-1|-
TGCGCCAGCAGCTTGGCCGGACATAGCAATCAGCCCCAGCATTTT
CASSLAGHSNQPQHF
>TRBJ2-1|-|TRBV18|-
TGTGCCAGCTCACCACAGGGACACGAGCAGTTCTTC
CASSPQGHEQFF
>TRBJ2-5|-|TRBV12-5|-
TGTGCTAGTGCCTACCTAGAGTCGGAGACCCAGTACTTC
CASAYLESETQYF
>TRBJ2-3|-|TRBV29-1|-
TGCAGCGCAATGTCGTCAGGAACAGATACGCAGTATTTT
CSAMSSGTDTQYF
>TRBJ1-1|TRBD1|TRBV18|-
TGTGCCAGCACGTCGGACAGGGCCACTGAAGCTTTCTTT
CASTSDRATEAFF
>TRBJ2-7|TRBD1|TRBV18|-
TGTGCCAGCTCACAGACAGGGGCCGAGCAGTACTTC
CASSQTGAEQYF
>TRBJ1-5|-|TRBV7-2|-
TGTGCCAGCAGCCCCTCGGTTGGTCAGCCCCAGCATTTT
CASSPSVGQPQHF
>TRBJ1-1|-|TRBV6-4|-
TGTGCCAGCAGTGAAAGAGGGTGGACTGAAGCTTTCTTT
CASSERGWTEAFF
>TRBJ1-6|-|TRBV19|-
TGTGCCAGTAGTACCAGATTCGATTCACCCCTCCACTTT
CASSTRFDSPLHF
>TRBJ1-4|-|TRBV28|-
TGTGCCAGCAGTCCCGGAGGGCCCCTGGGTGAAAAACTGTTTTTT
CASSPGGPLGEKLFF
>TRBJ2-5|TRBD2|TRBV28|-
TGTGCCAGCAGTTTCGAGATAGCGGGGGGGCCAGAGACCCAGTACTTC
CASSFEIAGGPETQYF
>TRBJ1-1|TRBD1|TRBV9|few
TGTGCCAGCAGCGTCCAGGGGGACACTGAAGCTTTCTTT
CASSVQGDTEAFF
>TRBJ1-5|-|TRBV27|-
TGTGCCAGCAGTTTAAGGGGGAATCAGCCCCAGCATTTT
CASSLRGNQPQHF
>TRBJ1-1|-|TRBV7-8|-
TGTGCCAGCAGCTTATTGGTTGGTGGCCAGAACACTGAAGCTTTCTTT
CASSLLVGGQNTEAFF
>TRBJ2-7|TRBD1|TRBV27|-
TGTGCCAGCAGCCGCGGACAGGGGGGGATCTCCTACGAGCAGTACTTC
CASSRGQGGISYEQYF
>TRBJ2-7|TRBD1|TRBV7-9|-
TGTGCCAGCAGCCCGCGGGGACAGGGGGGGTCCTACGAGCAGTACTTC
CASSPRGQGGSYEQYF
>TRBJ2-1|TRBD2|TRBV19|-
TGTGCCAGTAGTAACCTAGCGGGAGGAGGGGAGCAGTTCTTC
CASSNLAGGGEQFF
>TRBJ1-2|TRBD1|TRBV28|once
TGTGCCAGCAGCCACATCAGACAGGGGGCGAGGCGCGGCTACACCTTC
CASSHIRQGARRGYTF
>TRBJ2-2|TRBD2|TRBV3-1/TRBV3-2|-
TGTGCCAGCAGCCAAGGGCTAGCGGTGGCCGGGGAGCTGTTTTTT
CASSQGLAVAGELFF